This TCR beta chain was documented in a study of T cells in Graves' hyperthyroidism and ophthalmopathy. This CDR3 contains 14 residues. V shed 4 bases and J shed 4 bases, with 12 bases lying between them. Germline values: CDR1 SGHTA, CDR2 FQGNSA. The source material, RNA transcripts, was used to amplify TCR beta CDR3 regions. Initially, a first-round RT-PCR of the TCR CDR3 employed the HTBI primer set. Each CDR3 protein gets one entry after TCRdb re-called the multiplex PCR reads with MiXCR. In the table there are a few hundred thousand distinct CDR3 sequences, over 15% of which are singletons. Many counts were recorded for this clonotype.

The TCR originated in a woman aged 45 to 65 with Graves' hyperthyroidism. Sequencing was carried out using blood. The V and J genes are TRBV7-2 and TRBJ2-3, with D unclear. CDR3 loop: CASSSSQTSDTQYF. The CDR3 DNA reads TGTGCCAGCAGCTCCTCCCAGACCTCAGATACGCAGTATTTT.